This T cell receptor (beta chain) came from a study of shared clonotypes between healthy human individuals. Study summary: The cohort comprised a couple of women and a few men. Their ages spanned 18 to 49 years.

This clone was found once. What it recognizes is unknown. Using immunoSEQ multiplex PCR, the repertoire was profiled, and TCRdb retains in-frame clones only, with some absent. Of some 2,400,000 clones listed, approximately 94% are singletons. CDR3 length equals 19 residues. Trimming shortened V by 5 bases and J by 0 bases, and 23 bases separated the two germline ends. In germline, CDR1 is SQVTM, CDR2 ANQGSEA. Study-level results: Larger estimated richness was generally recorded for naive subsets relative to memory subsets. Clonotype sharing among the donors was expected to vary with sequencing depth.

The TCR was taken from a man between 18 and 29 years old in good health. The chain links TRBV29-1 to TRBJ1-6; the D is unclear. Material: naive CD4+ T cells sorted from blood. Subset here: CD45RA+ positively selected. The CDR3 is CSVRRLSLGIPSYNSPLHF. CDR3 DNA: TGCAGCGTTCGTCGGTTGTCTTTGGGGATTCCCTCCTATAATTCACCCCTCCACTTT.